This is a list of T cell receptor beta chains from one sample in a study of blood T cells in healthy people across ages. TCRdb redid the calling of the 5' RACE reads with MiXCR, one entry per CDR3 protein. The data hold roughly 1.7 million distinct CDR3 sequences, with 30% to 40% observed a single time. Sequenced: blood. These receptors were taken from a woman in her twenties or thirties in good health. Both conserved end residues are part of each CDR3. D genes are given only for firm matches. Where a row states a size, it is once, few, many or the class of an expanded clone; other rows omit it.

V gene	J gene	D gene	clone size	CDR3 DNA	CDR3 protein
TRBV5-1	TRBJ1-5	TRBD1	many	TGCGCCAGCAGCTTCAGGGGGCATGATGGCAATCAGCCCCAGCATTTT	CASSFRGHDGNQPQHF
TRBV12-3/TRBV12-4	TRBJ2-5	TRBD1	few	TGTGCCAGCAGTCAAACAGGGGGCATAGAGACCCAGTACTTC	CASSQTGGIETQYF
TRBV9	TRBJ2-5	.	.	TGTGCCAGCAGCGTGAGGGGGGCGGGTGGGGAGACCCAGTACTTC	CASSVRGAGGETQYF
TRBV5-1	TRBJ2-3	TRBD2	.	TGCGCCAGCAAAAAGCGGGGGATCACAGATACGCAGTATTTT	CASKKRGITDTQYF
TRBV29-1	TRBJ2-5	.	many	TGCAGCGTTCCATCCGAAGATCAGCTGCGGTCCCGAGAGACCCAGTACTTC	CSVPSEDQLRSRETQYF
TRBV4-1	TRBJ1-1	.	.	TGCGCCAGCAGCCATAGACAGCGTAACACTGAAGCTTTCTTT	CASSHRQRNTEAFF
TRBV7-3	TRBJ2-1	.	.	TGTGCCAGCAGCTTTCAGGGCCCACTCTCCAATGAGCAGTTCTTC	CASSFQGPLSNEQFF
TRBV24-1	TRBJ2-3	.	few	TGTGCCACCAGTGATCCGGGACACCTGAGCACAGATACGCAGTATTTT	CATSDPGHLSTDTQYF
TRBV12-3/TRBV12-4	TRBJ2-3	.	.	TGTGCCAGCAGTCACAGAGGGAGAGCAGATACGCAGTATTTT	CASSHRGRADTQYF
TRBV2	TRBJ1-1	TRBD1	.	TGTGCCAGCAGTGAGGGACAGGGTAAAAGGAACACTGAAGCTTTCTTT	CASSEGQGKRNTEAFF
TRBV5-1	TRBJ1-5	TRBD1	.	TGCGCCAGCAGCCGCCTTCCGGGACAGCCGAATGAGCCCCAGCATTTT	CASSRLPGQPNEPQHF
TRBV9	TRBJ2-7	.	.	TGTGCCAGCAATGAGACTTCGGGCGGGACCTCCTACGAGCAGTACTTC	CASNETSGGTSYEQYF
TRBV20-1	TRBJ1-5	TRBD1	many	TGCAGTGCCCGGGGGGGAGGACAGGGAATCGACCAGCATTTT	CSARGGGQGIDQHF
TRBV4-1	TRBJ2-7	.	many	TGCGCCAGCAGCCGATCCCGAAGGGGGGAGCAGTACTTC	CASSRSRRGEQYF
TRBV4-2	TRBJ1-5	.	many	TGTGCCAGCAGCCGGGGTCCGTCGGAGGGACAGCCCCAGCATTTT	CASSRGPSEGQPQHF
TRBV4-1	TRBJ2-3	TRBD2	.	TGCGCCAGCAGCCAAACGAGGCTAGCGGGGGCCGGGCGTAGCACAGATACGCAGTATTTT	CASSQTRLAGAGRSTDTQYF
TRBV20-1	TRBJ1-1	TRBD1	many	TGCAGTGCTCTCCGGGGAGGGACAGTGAACACTGAAGCTTTCTTT	CSALRGGTVNTEAFF
TRBV7-2	TRBJ1-2	.	.	TGTGCCAGCAGCCCTAGCCCCCAGCAGAACTATGGCTACACCTTC	CASSPSPQQNYGYTF
TRBV7-9	TRBJ2-2	TRBD2	few	TGTGCCAGCAGCCCGGGACTAGCGGGAGCGCTGGGAAACACCGGGGAGCTGTTTTTT	CASSPGLAGALGNTGELFF
TRBV27	TRBJ2-7	.	.	TGTGCCAGCAGTCCGTGGGGAGGTTACTACGAGCAGTACTTC	CASSPWGGYYEQYF
TRBV20-1	TRBJ2-5	TRBD1	.	TGCAGTGCTCCGAGGACAGGAGAGACCCAGTACTTC	CSAPRTGETQYF
TRBV24-1	TRBJ2-1	.	.	TGTGCCACCAGTGAAAGTGGAACCTACAATGAGCAGTTCTTC	CATSESGTYNEQFF
TRBV9	TRBJ2-7	TRBD2	.	TGTGCCAGCAGCGGAGCGGCGGGAGCCTACGAGCAGTACTTC	CASSGAAGAYEQYF
TRBV27	TRBJ1-2	.	.	TGTGCCAGCAGATCACAGGGCTATAACTATGGCTACACCTTC	CASRSQGYNYGYTF
TRBV4-1	TRBJ2-1	.	few	TGCGCCAGCAGCCAAGCGGAGCGGAGGTACAATGAGCAGTTCTTC	CASSQAERRYNEQFF
TRBV20-1	TRBJ2-1	TRBD2	once	TGCAGTGCTAGAGGGGTTGGCGGGAGCTCCTACAATGAGCAGTTCTTC	CSARGVGGSSYNEQFF
TRBV6-6	TRBJ1-2	.	many	TGTGCCAGCAGGGAGGACTATGGCTACACCTTC	CASREDYGYTF
TRBV12-3/TRBV12-4	TRBJ2-7	TRBD2	few	TGTGCCAGCACTCTAATCCTGACTAGCGGGGGTTCCTACGAGCAGTACTTC	CASTLILTSGGSYEQYF
TRBV30	TRBJ2-7	TRBD2	few	TGTGCCTGGAGTCTATTGAAGCGGGGGGGCTACGAGCAGTACTTC	CAWSLLKRGGYEQYF